The TCR beta chain described here comes from a study of cytomegalovirus exposure and HLA in healthy donors. Overall study results and limits: Reported findings show TCR beta sequences accurately forecast HLA-A and HLA-B alleles in most subjects.

A word on this clone: Its antigen remains unknown.

The V and J ends lost 4 bases and 9 bases, in that order; junction bases with no gene match: 12. The CDR3 consists of 16 residues. Germline V gene data show CDR1 as SGHAT and CDR2 as FQNNGV. Primers: 60 Vbeta forward and 13 Jbeta reverse. Sequencing used immunoSEQ multiplex PCR; TCRdb keeps in-frame clones, though not all of them. The table shows about 150,000 clones, with about 73% occurring only once. The J gene is TRBJ1-6, the V gene TRBV11-2; TRBD1 aligns across 7 bases. Sequenced sample: PBMCs. The clonotype was recovered from a woman in her forties in good health and CMV-seronegative. The CDR3 loop reads CASSSPRTGVPSPLHF. The CDR3 DNA is TGTGCCAGCAGCTCCCCCCGGACAGGAGTACCTTCACCCCTCCACTTT.